The table lists the clone carrying this T cell receptor (beta chain) with a count of one. Its antigen is currently unknown. This sample stems from a study of cytomegalovirus exposure and HLA in healthy donors. Study-level findings and limits: Most likely, a cluster of highly shared sequence variants arose as a sequencing artifact. HLA allele associations emerged for some 16,000 TCR beta sequences in a later analysis, at 0.05 false discovery rate. In a later analysis, an Asian-associated ancestry cluster reportedly showed fewer N-insertions than the approximately 670-donor mean.

Germline-derived CDR1 and CDR2 are LNHDA and SQIVND (reference sequence). The CDR3 length is 19 residues. V shed 4 bases and J 0 bases; nucleotides not matched to a gene: 13. Primers: 60 Vbeta forward and 13 Jbeta reverse. The table came from immunoSEQ multiplex PCR; TCRdb's copy has only in-frame clones and leaves some out. The table lists some 240,000 clones, about 93% of them singletons. Input material: PBMCs. V usage is TRBV19 and J usage is TRBJ1-3; TRBD1 agrees at 9 bases. The sequence derives from a girl aged 2 to 10 in good health and CMV-seronegative. CDR3 nucleotide sequence: TGTGCCAGTAGTAGCCGTCTACAGGGGGCCCTCTTCTCTGGAAACACCATATATTTT. It translates to CASSSRLQGALFSGNTIYF.